This T cell receptor (beta chain) was captured by sequencing in a study of shared clonotypes between healthy human individuals. The study's findings and limits: About 5% of naive CD4 clonotypes were shared across four donors.

Clones were sequenced by immunoSEQ multiplex PCR, and TCRdb holds only the in-frame ones, with some missing. The data show about 1,800,000 clones, roughly 94% seen once. Naive CD8 populations comprised CD45RO-negative cells positively selected for CCR7, excluding terminally differentiated effector memory CD45RA+ cells. Donors were healthy HIV-negative adults without recent acute infections or vaccinations. Concerning this clone: The antigen is unknown.

This sequence originates from a man aged 18 to 29 in good health. The material sequenced was naive CD8+ T cells sorted from blood.

The chain's CDR3 is CSVLTDLNYGYTF. CDR3 nucleotide sequence: TGCAGCGTTCTGACAGACCTAAACTATGGCTACACCTTC. This sequence joins TRBV29-1 and TRBJ1-2, with a possible D match to TRBD1 (5 bases). The CDR3 length is 13 residues. Trimming stripped 5 bases from V and 2 bases from J, with 12 bases between. CDR1 is SQVTM and CDR2 is ANQGSEA in the germline V gene.